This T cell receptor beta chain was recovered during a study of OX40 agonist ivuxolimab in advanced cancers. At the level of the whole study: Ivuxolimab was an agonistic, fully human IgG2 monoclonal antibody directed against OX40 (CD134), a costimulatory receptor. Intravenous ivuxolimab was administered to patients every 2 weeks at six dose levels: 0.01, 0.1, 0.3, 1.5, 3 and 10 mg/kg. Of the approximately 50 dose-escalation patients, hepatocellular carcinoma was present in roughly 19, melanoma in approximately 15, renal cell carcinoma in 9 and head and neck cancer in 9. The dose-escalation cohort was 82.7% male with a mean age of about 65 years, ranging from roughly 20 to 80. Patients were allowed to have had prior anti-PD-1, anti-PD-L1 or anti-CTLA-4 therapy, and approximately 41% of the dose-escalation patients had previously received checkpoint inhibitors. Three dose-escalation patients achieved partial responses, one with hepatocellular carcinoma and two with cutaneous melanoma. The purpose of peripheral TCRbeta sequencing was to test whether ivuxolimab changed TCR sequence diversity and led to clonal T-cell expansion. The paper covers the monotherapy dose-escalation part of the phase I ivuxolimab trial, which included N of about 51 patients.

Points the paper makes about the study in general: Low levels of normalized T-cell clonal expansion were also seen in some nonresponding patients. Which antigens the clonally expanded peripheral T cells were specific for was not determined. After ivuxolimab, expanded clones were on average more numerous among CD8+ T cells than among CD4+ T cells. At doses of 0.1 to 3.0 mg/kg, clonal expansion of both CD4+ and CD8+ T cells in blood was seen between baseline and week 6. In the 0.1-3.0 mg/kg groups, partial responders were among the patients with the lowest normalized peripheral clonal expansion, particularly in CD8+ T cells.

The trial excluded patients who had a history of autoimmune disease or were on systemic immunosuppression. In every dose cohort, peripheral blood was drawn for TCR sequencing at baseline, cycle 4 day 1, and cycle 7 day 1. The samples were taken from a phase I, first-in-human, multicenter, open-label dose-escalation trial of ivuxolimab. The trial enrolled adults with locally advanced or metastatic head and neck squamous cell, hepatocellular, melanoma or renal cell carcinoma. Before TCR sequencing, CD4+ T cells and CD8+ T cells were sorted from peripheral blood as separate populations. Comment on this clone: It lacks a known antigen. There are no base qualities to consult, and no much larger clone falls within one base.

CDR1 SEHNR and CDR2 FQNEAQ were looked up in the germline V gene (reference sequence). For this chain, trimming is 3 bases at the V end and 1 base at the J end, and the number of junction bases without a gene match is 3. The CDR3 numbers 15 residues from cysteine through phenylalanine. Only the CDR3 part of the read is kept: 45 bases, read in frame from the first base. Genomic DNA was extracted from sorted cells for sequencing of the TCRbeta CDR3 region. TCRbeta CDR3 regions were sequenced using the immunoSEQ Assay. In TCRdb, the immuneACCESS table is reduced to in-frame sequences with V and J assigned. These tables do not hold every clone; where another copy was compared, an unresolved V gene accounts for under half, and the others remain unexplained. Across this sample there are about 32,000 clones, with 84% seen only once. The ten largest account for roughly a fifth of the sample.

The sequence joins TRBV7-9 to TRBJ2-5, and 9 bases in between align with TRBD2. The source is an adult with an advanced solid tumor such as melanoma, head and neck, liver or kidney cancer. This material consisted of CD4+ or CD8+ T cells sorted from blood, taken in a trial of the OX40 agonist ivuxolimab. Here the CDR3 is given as CASSLVRGGQETQYF. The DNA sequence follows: TGTGCCAGCAGCTTGGTGCGGGGGGGCCAAGAGACCCAGTACTTC. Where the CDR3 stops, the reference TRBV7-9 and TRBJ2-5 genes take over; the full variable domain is DTGVSQNPRHKITKRGQNVTFRCDPISEHNRLYWYRQTLGQGPEFLTYFQNEAQLEKSRLLSDRFSAERPKGSFSTLEIQRTEQGDSAMYLCASSLVRGGQETQYFGPGTRLLVL.